This T cell receptor (beta chain) was documented in a study of Ad26.COV2.S vaccination and SARS-CoV-2 variants. Here immunoSEQ multiplex PCR was the method, and the copy in TCRdb shows in-frame clones only, minus some. The sample yields about 350,000 clones, 88% seen once. As for treatment: roughly 18 received Ad26.COV2.S at low or high dose, single or two shots; about 5 received placebo; per-sample allocation not given. Day 63 after the first injection of vaccine or placebo was the sampling time. Germline trimming cut 0 bases from V and 2 bases from J; bases unmatched to any gene: 9. Germline CDR1 and CDR2: SGHRS and YFSETQ. The CDR3 sequence is 17 residues long.

The TCR comes from a person aged 18 to 59 who received the Ad26.COV2.S COVID-19 vaccine or a placebo. The V gene is TRBV5-1, the J gene TRBJ2-3; 7 nucleotides match TRBD2. This material consisted of peripheral blood, taken in a trial of Ad26.COV2.S vaccine versus placebo. The chain's CDR3 is CASSLGRAGDDTDTQYF. The CDR3 DNA reads TGCGCCAGCAGCTTGGGACGGGCGGGAGATGACACAGATACGCAGTATTTT.